These T cell receptor beta chains were read from a single sample in a study of HIV-infected children after antiretroviral therapy interruption. TCRdb processed the 3' RACE reads anew with MiXCR; each CDR3 protein has one entry. The table has around 50,000 distinct CDR3 sequences, roughly 4.5% seen once; the top ten hold roughly 0.7%. This specimen was CD45RA+ CD4+ T cells from PBMCs, pooled from several time points, taken from a donor given antiretroviral therapy, either interrupted or continuous. These receptors all come from a pool of human donors with HIV. The CDR3 runs from the conserved cysteine through the conserved F or W. The D gene is left open where the match is weak. Not every row has a clone size; where given, it reads once, few, many or a size class.

d_call: .
j_call: TRBJ2-5
v_call: TRBV5-4
clone_size: many
cdr3_length: 15
cdr3_aa: CASSPPAGTEETQYF
cdr3_nt: TGTGCCAGCAGCCCGCCGGCAGGGACCGAGGAGACCCAGTACTTC

d_call: .
j_call: TRBJ2-3
v_call: TRBV28
clone_size: many
cdr3_length: 13
cdr3_aa: CASSLFLTDTQYF
cdr3_nt: TGTGCCAGCAGTTTATTCTTGACAGATACGCAGTATTTT

d_call: .
j_call: TRBJ2-1
v_call: TRBV30
clone_size: many
cdr3_length: 14
cdr3_aa: CACPQRYLTNEQFF
cdr3_nt: TGTGCCTGTCCTCAAAGGTACCTTACGAATGAGCAGTTCTTC

d_call: .
j_call: TRBJ2-1
v_call: TRBV20-1
clone_size: few
cdr3_length: 11
cdr3_aa: CSALAAFVQFF
cdr3_nt: TGCAGTGCTCTCGCTGCCTTCGTGCAGTTCTTC

d_call: .
j_call: TRBJ2-2
v_call: TRBV12-3/TRBV12-4
clone_size: many
cdr3_length: 12
cdr3_aa: CASRRTTGELFF
cdr3_nt: TGTGCCAGCAGACGTACGACCGGGGAGCTGTTTTTT

d_call: .
j_call: TRBJ1-6
v_call: TRBV13
clone_size: many
cdr3_length: 13
cdr3_aa: CASSSGGNSPLHF
cdr3_nt: TGTGCCAGCAGCTCCGGGGGGAACTCACCCCTCCACTTT

d_call: .
j_call: TRBJ2-2
v_call: TRBV19
clone_size: .
cdr3_length: 14
cdr3_aa: CASSITANTGELFF
cdr3_nt: TGTGCCAGTAGTATTACAGCCAACACCGGGGAGCTGTTTTTT

d_call: .
j_call: TRBJ1-3
v_call: TRBV4-1
clone_size: many
cdr3_length: 15
cdr3_aa: CASSTKRYSGNTIYF
cdr3_nt: TGCGCCAGCAGCACTAAGCGGTACTCTGGAAACACCATATATTTT

d_call: .
j_call: TRBJ1-4
v_call: TRBV20-1
clone_size: many
cdr3_length: 12
cdr3_aa: CSATGQHEKLFF
cdr3_nt: TGCAGTGCTACAGGGCAGCATGAAAAACTGTTTTTT

d_call: .
j_call: TRBJ2-5
v_call: TRBV5-6
clone_size: few
cdr3_length: 12
cdr3_aa: CASSFGEETQYF
cdr3_nt: TGTGCCAGCAGCTTCGGGGAAGAGACCCAGTACTTC

d_call: TRBD1
j_call: TRBJ1-1
v_call: TRBV12-3/TRBV12-4
clone_size: few
cdr3_length: 16
cdr3_aa: CASSRGSGQGWTEAFF
cdr3_nt: TGTGCCAGCAGTAGAGGCTCGGGACAGGGGTGGACTGAAGCTTTCTTT

d_call: TRBD2
j_call: TRBJ2-1
v_call: TRBV5-8
clone_size: few
cdr3_length: 16
cdr3_aa: CASSLEGLALNNEQFF
cdr3_nt: TGTGCCAGCAGCTTGGAGGGACTAGCCCTAAACAATGAGCAGTTCTTC

d_call: TRBD1
j_call: TRBJ1-2
v_call: TRBV7-8
clone_size: many
cdr3_length: 14
cdr3_aa: CASSEGTGNDGYTF
cdr3_nt: TGTGCCAGCAGCGAAGGGACAGGGAACGATGGCTACACCTTC

d_call: .
j_call: TRBJ2-4
v_call: TRBV5-5
clone_size: many
cdr3_length: 14
cdr3_aa: CASSTGPWQNIQYF
cdr3_nt: TGTGCCAGCAGCACCGGGCCTTGGCAGAACATTCAGTACTTC

d_call: TRBD2
j_call: TRBJ2-2
v_call: TRBV28
clone_size: many
cdr3_length: 13
cdr3_aa: CASSLGGTGELFF
cdr3_nt: TGTGCCAGCAGCTTGGGGGGGACCGGGGAGCTGTTTTTT

d_call: .
j_call: TRBJ1-1
v_call: TRBV7-8
clone_size: many
cdr3_length: 14
cdr3_aa: CASSLLSLYTEAFF
cdr3_nt: TGTGCCAGCAGCTTATTGAGCCTATACACTGAAGCTTTCTTT

d_call: .
j_call: TRBJ1-1
v_call: TRBV12-3/TRBV12-4
clone_size: few
cdr3_length: 12
cdr3_aa: CASSPSHTEAFF
cdr3_nt: TGTGCCAGCAGTCCGTCGCACACTGAAGCTTTCTTT

d_call: .
j_call: TRBJ2-1
v_call: TRBV4-1
clone_size: many
cdr3_length: 15
cdr3_aa: CASSQDFPGLDEQFF
cdr3_nt: TGCGCCAGCAGCCAAGACTTCCCAGGGCTCGATGAGCAGTTCTTC

d_call: TRBD1
j_call: TRBJ1-2
v_call: TRBV6-2/TRBV6-3
clone_size: .
cdr3_length: 12
cdr3_aa: CAGRDSNYGYTF
cdr3_nt: TGTGCCGGACGGGACAGCAACTATGGCTACACCTTC

d_call: .
j_call: TRBJ1-4
v_call: TRBV28
clone_size: many
cdr3_length: 13
cdr3_aa: CASSLRQNEKLFF
cdr3_nt: TGTGCCAGCAGTTTGCGGCAGAATGAAAAACTGTTTTTT

d_call: .
j_call: TRBJ1-5
v_call: TRBV2
clone_size: .
cdr3_length: 16
cdr3_aa: CASSGTGRPGNQPQHF
cdr3_nt: TGTGCCAGCAGTGGAACGGGGCGCCCCGGCAATCAGCCCCAGCATTTT

d_call: .
j_call: TRBJ1-1
v_call: TRBV28
clone_size: many
cdr3_length: 12
cdr3_aa: CASSYYSTEAFF
cdr3_nt: TGTGCCAGCAGTTATTATTCCACTGAAGCTTTCTTT

d_call: TRBD1
j_call: TRBJ2-4
v_call: TRBV29-1
clone_size: .
cdr3_length: 12
cdr3_aa: CSGGQGDDIQYF
cdr3_nt: TGCAGCGGAGGACAGGGGGATGACATTCAGTACTTC